This TCR beta chain was sequenced during a study of human T cells and chemical hapten exposure. Overall study: Cases of alopecia areata, totalis or universalis occurred in a predominantly female patient group.

In its sample, this clonotype was seen many times. TCRdb independently ran MiXCR on the RACE reads; one entry per CDR3 protein. The table shows 60,000 to 65,000 distinct CDR3 sequences, with roughly 11% occurring only once. Germline lookup yields CDR1 SGHVS and CDR2 FNYEAQ. The V and J ends lost 1 base and 6 bases respectively, with 13 bases between them. The CDR3 sequence is 15 residues long. The time point denotes: patch test 3, about 24 weeks after DPC sensitization. Treatment given: therapeutic diphenylcyclopropenone sensitization with weekly scalp DPC. The V gene is TRBV7-6, the J gene TRBJ1-5; D is ambiguous. The sample consisted of whole blood, taken in connection with sensitization to the hapten diphenylcyclopropenone (DPC). The receptor's source is a woman aged 25 to 39 with alopecia areata. Some clones in this sample may be carry-over from other donors' samples. Here the CDR3 reads CASSLVPGSGQPQHF. CDR3 bases: TGTGCCAGCAGCTTAGTGCCGGGTAGCGGTCAGCCCCAGCATTTT.